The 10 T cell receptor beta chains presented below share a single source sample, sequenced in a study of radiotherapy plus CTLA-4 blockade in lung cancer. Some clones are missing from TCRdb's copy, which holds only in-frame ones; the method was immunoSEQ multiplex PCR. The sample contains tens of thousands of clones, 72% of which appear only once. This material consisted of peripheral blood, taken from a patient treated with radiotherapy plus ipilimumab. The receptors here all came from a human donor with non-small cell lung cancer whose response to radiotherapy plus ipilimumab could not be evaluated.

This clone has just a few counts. The CDR3 protein is CASSLAFGHGYTF. The CDR3 DNA reads TGTGCCAGCAGCTTAGCGTTTGGGCATGGCTACACCTTC. The V and J genes are TRBV7-2 and TRBJ1-2, with unresolved D. The CDR3 is 13 amino acids. V was shortened by 0 bases and J by 6 bases, with 8 bases between the two germline ends. CDR1 is SGHTA, CDR2 FQGNSA, per germline.

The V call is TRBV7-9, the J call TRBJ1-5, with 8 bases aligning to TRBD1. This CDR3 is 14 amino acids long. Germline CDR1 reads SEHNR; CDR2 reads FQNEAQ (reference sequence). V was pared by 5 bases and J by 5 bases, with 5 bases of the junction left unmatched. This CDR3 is CASSPGQVYQPQHF. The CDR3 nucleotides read TGTGCCAGCAGCCCGGGACAGGTTTATCAGCCCCAGCATTTT.

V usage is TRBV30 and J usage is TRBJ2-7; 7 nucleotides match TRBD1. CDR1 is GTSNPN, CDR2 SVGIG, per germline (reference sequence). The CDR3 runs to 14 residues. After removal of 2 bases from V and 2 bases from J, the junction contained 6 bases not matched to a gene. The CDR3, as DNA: TGTGCCTGGAGTAAAGGGACAGCACCCTACGAGCAGTACTTC. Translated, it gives CAWSKGTAPYEQYF.

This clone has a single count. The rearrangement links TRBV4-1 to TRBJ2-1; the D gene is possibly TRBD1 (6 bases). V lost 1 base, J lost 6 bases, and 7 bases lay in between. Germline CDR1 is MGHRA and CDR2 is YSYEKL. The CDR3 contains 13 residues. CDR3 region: CASSQVGGNEQFF. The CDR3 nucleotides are TGCGCCAGCAGCCAAGTAGGGGGCAATGAGCAGTTCTTC.

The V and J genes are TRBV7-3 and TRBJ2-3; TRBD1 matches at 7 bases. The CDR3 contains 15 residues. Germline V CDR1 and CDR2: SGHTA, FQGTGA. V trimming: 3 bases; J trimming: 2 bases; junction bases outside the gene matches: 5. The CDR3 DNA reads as TGTGCCAGCAGCTTCACAGGGGCCTACACAGATACGCAGTATTTT. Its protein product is CASSFTGAYTDTQYF.

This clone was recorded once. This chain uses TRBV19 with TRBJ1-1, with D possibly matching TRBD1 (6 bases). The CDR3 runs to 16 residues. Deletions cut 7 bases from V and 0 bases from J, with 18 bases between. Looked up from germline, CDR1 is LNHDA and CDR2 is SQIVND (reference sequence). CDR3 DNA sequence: TGTGCCAGTAATCGGTGGGACATCGGGCTGAACACTGAAGCTTTCTTT. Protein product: CASNRWDIGLNTEAFF.

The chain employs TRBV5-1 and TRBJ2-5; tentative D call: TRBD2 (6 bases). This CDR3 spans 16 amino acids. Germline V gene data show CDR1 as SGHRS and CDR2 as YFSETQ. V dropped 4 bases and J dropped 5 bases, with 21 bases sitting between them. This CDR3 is CASSVPGLRVEETQYF. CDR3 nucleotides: TGCGCCAGCAGCGTACCGGGACTCCGGGTGGAGGAGACCCAGTACTTC.

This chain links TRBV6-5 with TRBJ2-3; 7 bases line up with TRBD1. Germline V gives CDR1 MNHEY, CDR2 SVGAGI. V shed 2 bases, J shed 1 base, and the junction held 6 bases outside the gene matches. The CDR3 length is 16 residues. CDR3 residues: CASSYLQGSRTDTQYF. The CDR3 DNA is TGTGCCAGCAGTTACCTACAGGGGTCACGCACAGATACGCAGTATTTT.

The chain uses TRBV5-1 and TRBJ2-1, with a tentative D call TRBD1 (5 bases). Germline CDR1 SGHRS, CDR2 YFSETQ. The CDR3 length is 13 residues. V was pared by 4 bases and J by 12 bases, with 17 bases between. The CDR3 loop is CASSREDTTGQFF. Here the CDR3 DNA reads TGCGCCAGCAGCAGAGAGGACACTACCGGGCAGTTCTTC.

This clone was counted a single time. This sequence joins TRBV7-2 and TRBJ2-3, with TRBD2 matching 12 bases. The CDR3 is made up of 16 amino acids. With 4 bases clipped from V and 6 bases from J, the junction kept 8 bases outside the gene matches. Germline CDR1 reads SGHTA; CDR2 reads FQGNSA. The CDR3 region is CASSSILAGGLDTQYF. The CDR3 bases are TGTGCCAGCAGCTCCATACTAGCGGGGGGCCTCGATACGCAGTATTTT.